These 22 T cell receptor beta chains came from one sample sequenced in a study of cytomegalovirus exposure and HLA in healthy donors. PCR primers comprised 60 Vbeta and 13 Jbeta primers. The assay was immunoSEQ multiplex PCR, and TCRdb's table has in-frame clones only and misses some. This sample has approximately 180,000 clones; around 80% occur once, and the top ten carry about 1.5%. Sequencing was done on a sample of PBMCs. These TCRs come from a woman between 25 and 40 years old in good health and CMV-seropositive.

The V call is TRBV6-5, the J call TRBJ2-7; 12 nucleotides align to TRBD2. With V trimmed by 4 bases and J by 2 bases, 6 bases remained unmatched. The CDR3 extends over 16 amino acids. Germline CDR1 MNHEY, CDR2 SVGAGI. In DNA form, the CDR3 reads TGTGCCAGCAGTTCCCGGACTAGCGGGGTTACCTACGAGCAGTACTTC. Its protein product is CASSSRTSGVTYEQYF.

This sequence joins TRBV11-3 and TRBJ1-4; the match to TRBD1 covers 7 bases. This CDR3 is 14 amino acids long. Germline lookup yields CDR1 SGHNT and CDR2 YENEEA. Trimming removed 4 bases from V and 7 bases from J; junction bases left unmatched: 6. The CDR3 sequence: CASSSTGAGEKLFF. CDR3 nucleotide sequence: TGTGCCAGCAGCTCAACAGGGGCGGGTGAAAAACTGTTTTTT. The full variable domain, rest sourced from reference TRBV11-3 and TRBJ1-4, is EAGVVQSPRYKIIEKKQPVAFWCNPISGHNTLYWYLQNLGQGPELLIRYENEEAVDDSQLPKDRFSAERLKGVDSTLKIQPAELGDSAVYLCASSSTGAGEKLFFGSGTQLSVL.

The chain couples TRBV6-6 to TRBJ2-1; the match to TRBD2 covers 7 bases. This CDR3 has 15 amino acids. With 8 bases clipped from V and 1 base from J, the junction kept 8 bases outside the gene matches. Germline CDR1 and CDR2: MNHNY and SVGAGI (reference sequence). The CDR3 DNA reads TGTGCCAGCTCCGAGCGGGAATTGTCCTACAATGAGCAGTTCTTC. The encoded protein is CASSERELSYNEQFF.

The chain couples TRBV29-1 to TRBJ2-7; a weak D match, TRBD1 (6 bases). Germline V gene lookup returns CDR1 SQVTM and CDR2 ANQGSEA. V lost 0 bases to trimming and J lost 2 bases, with 11 bases between them. This CDR3 spans 14 amino acids. CDR3 coding DNA: TGCAGCGTTGAAGATGAGGGGGTGGCCTACGAGCAGTACTTC. Its protein is CSVEDEGVAYEQYF.

This rearrangement joins TRBV2 to TRBJ2-7; D is uncertain. The germline V gene has CDR1 SNHLY and CDR2 FYNNEI. The CDR3 consists of 14 residues. Between the trimmed V and J ends, which lost 7 bases and 0 bases, there was a span of 13 bases. The CDR3 sequence: CASTGEVSSYEQYF. Here the CDR3 DNA reads TGTGCCAGCACCGGAGAGGTTAGCTCCTACGAGCAGTACTTC.

This clone was seen only once. The rearrangement links TRBV5-1 to TRBJ2-5; TRBD2 matches at 8 bases. V lost 4 bases and J lost 1; bases outside the gene matches: 12. This CDR3 is built from 17 residues. Germline V lookup: CDR1 SGHRS, CDR2 YFSETQ. CDR3 nucleotide sequence: TGCGCCAGCAGCCCGGATAACGTGGGACTAGGCCAAGAGACCCAGTACTTC. It yields the protein CASSPDNVGLGQETQYF. The whole variable domain, remainder taken from reference TRBV5-1 and TRBJ2-5, is KAGVTQTPRYLIKTRGQQVTLSCSPISGHRSVSWYQQTPGQGLQFLFEYFSETQRNKGNFPGRFSGRQFSNSRSEMNVSTLELGDSALYLCASSPDNVGLGQETQYFGPGTRLLVL.

This clone was seen more than once but under ten times. The gene calls are TRBV30 and TRBJ2-5, with unresolved D. Trimming removed 0 bases at V and 0 bases at J, with 11 bases between. CDR1 is GTSNPN, CDR2 SVGIG, per germline (reference sequence). The CDR3 totals 15 residues. Here the CDR3 reads CAWSVGLGYQETQYF. CDR3 bases: TGTGCCTGGAGTGTAGGTCTCGGGTACCAAGAGACCCAGTACTTC. Variable domain in full (rest from reference TRBV30 and TRBJ2-5): SQTIHQWPATLVQPVGSPLSLECTVEGTSNPNLYWYRQAAGRGLQLLFYSVGIGQISSEVPQNLSASRPQDRQFILSSKKLLLSDSGFYLCAWSVGLGYQETQYFGPGTRLLVL.

The chain links TRBV6-1 to TRBJ1-2; D is unresolved. V was trimmed by 6 bases and J by 3 bases, leaving 2 bases between them. The CDR3 extends over 10 amino acids. Per germline, CDR1 MNHNS and CDR2 SASEGT. The CDR3 protein is CASSDYGYTF. The DNA for the CDR3 is TGTGCCAGCAGCGACTATGGCTACACCTTC.

The gene calls are TRBV19 and TRBJ2-5, with 10 bases aligning to TRBD2. The V segment lost 5 bases and the J segment 5 bases; nucleotides outside the gene matches: 5. The germline CDR1 and CDR2 sequences are LNHDA and SQIVND (reference sequence). The CDR3 sequence is 14 residues long. The CDR3: CASSAPSGSETQYF. In DNA, the CDR3 is TGTGCCAGTAGTGCACCTAGCGGGAGTGAGACCCAGTACTTC. Drawing the rest from reference TRBV19 and TRBJ2-5, the complete variable domain is DGGITQSPKYLFRKEGQNVTLSCEQNLNHDAMYWYRQDPGQGLRLIYYSQIVNDFQKGDIAEGYSVSREKKESFPLTVTSAQKNPTAFYLCASSAPSGSETQYFGPGTRLLVL.

This rearrangement joins TRBV14 to TRBJ2-3; D is unresolved. This CDR3 region has 14 residues. CDR1 and CDR2 from the germline V gene are SGHDN and FVKESK. With 0 bases removed from V and 3 bases from J, the gap between germline ends came to 7 bases. The DNA of the CDR3 is TGTGCCAGCAGCCAAGACCGGAGTACAGATACGCAGTATTTT. This codes for CASSQDRSTDTQYF.

The chain combines TRBV5-4 with TRBJ2-1, with 9 bases identical to TRBD2. The CDR3 consists of 18 residues. Germline V CDR1 and CDR2: SGHNT, YYREEE (reference sequence). V lost 5 bases, J lost 1 base, and 13 bases stayed unmatched. The CDR3 sequence: CASRIGTSSDGSYNEQFF. DNA of the CDR3: TGTGCCAGCAGGATCGGGACTAGCTCGGACGGTTCCTACAATGAGCAGTTCTTC.

The chain has TRBV5-4 and TRBJ2-3; TRBD2 matches at 8 bases. The CDR3 covers 15 residues. Germline CDR1 and CDR2: SGHNT and YYREEE (reference sequence). V lost 0 bases, J lost 6 bases, and 6 bases stayed unmatched. The CDR3 is CASSLGAGAGDTQYF. The CDR3, as DNA: TGTGCCAGCAGCTTGGGAGCGGGAGCCGGGGATACGCAGTATTTT.

The rearrangement links TRBV30 to TRBJ2-5, with 10 bases fitting TRBD2. CDR1 is GTSNPN and CDR2 is SVGIG in the germline V gene (reference sequence). With V trimmed by 4 bases and J by 4 bases, 6 bases remained unmatched. This CDR3 is 14 amino acids long. This CDR3 reads CAWTSGRAAETQYF. CDR3 in DNA: TGTGCCTGGACGAGCGGGAGGGCCGCAGAGACCCAGTACTTC.

The V gene is TRBV27, the J gene TRBJ2-7; 7 bases are shared with TRBD1. The CDR3 is 13 amino acids. Germline trimming cut 3 bases from V and 1 base from J; bases unmatched to any gene: 0. Germline loops: CDR1 MNHEY, CDR2 SMNVEV (reference sequence). For the CDR3, the DNA is TGTGCCAGCAGTTTGGACAGGTCCTACGAGCAGTACTTC. Amino acids: CASSLDRSYEQYF.

V and J are TRBV19 and TRBJ1-5; 9 bases match TRBD1. Germline values: CDR1 LNHDA, CDR2 SQIVND (reference sequence). The CDR3 has 16 residues. V was clipped by 6 bases and J by 5 bases; unmatched bases: 11. DNA of the CDR3: TGTGCCAGTAGCCTCTGGGACAGGGACGTCGATCAGCCCCAGCATTTT. Translation gives CASSLWDRDVDQPQHF.

The rearrangement joins TRBV19 to TRBJ1-2; D remains ambiguous. This CDR3 is 15 amino acids long. Trimming removed 5 bases from V and 3 bases from J, with 16 bases in between. Germline V lookup: CDR1 LNHDA, CDR2 SQIVND (reference sequence). As DNA, the CDR3 is TGTGCCAGTAGTGCCTGGGCCGCGGGAGACTATGGCTACACCTTC. It is translated as CASSAWAAGDYGYTF.

Only one count was recorded for this clone. V gene TRBV29-1 combines with J gene TRBJ1-1; possible D gene TRBD1, 6 bases. V lost 1 base and J lost 7, with 7 bases in between. The CDR3 length is 11 residues. Germline loops: CDR1 SQVTM, CDR2 ANQGSEA. The CDR3 bases are TGCAGCGTTGAAGTACAGGGTGAAGCTTTCTTT. It yields the protein CSVEVQGEAFF. Combining the CDR3 with reference TRBV29-1 and TRBJ1-1 gives the whole variable domain SAVISQKPSRDICQRGTSLTIQCQVDSQVTMMFWYRQQPGQSLTLIATANQGSEATYESGFVIDKFPISRPNLTFSTLTVSNMSPEDSSIYLCSVEVQGEAFFGQGTRLTVV.

The chain carries TRBV10-1 and TRBJ2-2, with 10 nucleotides matching TRBD1. CDR1 is WNHNN, CDR2 SYGVQD, per germline (reference sequence). This CDR3 is built from 15 residues. The ends lost 8 bases at V and 4 bases at J; junction bases unmatched: 7. The chain's CDR3 is CASGPRTGGTGELFF. DNA of the CDR3: TGCGCCAGCGGCCCTCGGACAGGGGGCACCGGGGAGCTGTTTTTT.

V and J are TRBV10-3 and TRBJ2-5; 7 positions agree with TRBD1. Germline assignment: CDR1 ENHRY and CDR2 SYGVKD. V was clipped by 6 bases and J by 5 bases; unmatched bases: 12. The CDR3 extends over 15 amino acids. CDR3 nucleotide sequence: TGTGCCATCAGACAGGGGACGGAGACGGTGGAGACCCAGTACTTC. The encoded protein is CAIRQGTETVETQYF.

This chain uses TRBV7-6 with TRBJ2-5; 8 positions match TRBD2. CDR3 size: 19 residues. Germline V gives CDR1 SGHVS, CDR2 FNYEAQ. After removal of 4 bases from V and 1 base from J, the junction contained 17 bases not matched to a gene. The DNA of the CDR3 is TGTGCCAGCAGCTCTCCTTTAGCAGCGAGCGGGAGACCCCAAGAGACCCAGTACTTC. This translates into CASSSPLAASGRPQETQYF.

The chain recombines TRBV10-2 with TRBJ2-7, with TRBD2 matching 12 bases. Trimming at V came to 5 bases and at J to 4 bases, leaving 3 bases not matched to a gene. The V gene's germline CDR1 is WSHSY and CDR2 SAAADI. This CDR3 is 14 amino acids long. This CDR3 reads CASSPGLAGYEQYF. In DNA form, the CDR3 reads TGCGCCAGCAGTCCTGGACTAGCGGGATACGAGCAGTACTTC.

The chain links TRBV29-1 to TRBJ1-1; D not certain. The CDR3 has 13 amino acids. The V gene's germline CDR1 is SQVTM and CDR2 ANQGSEA. V was trimmed by 4 bases and J by 10 bases, leaving 19 bases between them. The DNA of the CDR3 is TGCAGCGTTGTTCGGGAGGCCGGGAGAAGAGCTTTCTTT. Translating gives CSVVREAGRRAFF.